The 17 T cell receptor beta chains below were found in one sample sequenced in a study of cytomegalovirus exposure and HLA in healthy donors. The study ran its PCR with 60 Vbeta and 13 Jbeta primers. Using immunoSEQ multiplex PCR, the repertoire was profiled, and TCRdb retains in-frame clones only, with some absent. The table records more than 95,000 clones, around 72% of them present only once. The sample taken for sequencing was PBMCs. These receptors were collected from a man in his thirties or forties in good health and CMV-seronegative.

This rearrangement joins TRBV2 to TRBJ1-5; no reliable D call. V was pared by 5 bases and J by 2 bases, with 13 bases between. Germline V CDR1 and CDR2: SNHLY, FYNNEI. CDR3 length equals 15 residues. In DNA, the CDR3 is TGTGCCAGCAGTCGATTGGCGGCTGGCAATCAGCCCCAGCATTTT. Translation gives CASSRLAAGNQPQHF.

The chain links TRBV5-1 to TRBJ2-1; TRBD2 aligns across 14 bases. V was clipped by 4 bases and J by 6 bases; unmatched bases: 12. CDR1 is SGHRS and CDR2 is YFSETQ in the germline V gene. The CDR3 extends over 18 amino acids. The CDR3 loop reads CASSKEGGTSGGGNEQFF. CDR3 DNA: TGCGCCAGCAGCAAGGAGGGTGGGACTAGCGGGGGAGGCAATGAGCAGTTCTTC.

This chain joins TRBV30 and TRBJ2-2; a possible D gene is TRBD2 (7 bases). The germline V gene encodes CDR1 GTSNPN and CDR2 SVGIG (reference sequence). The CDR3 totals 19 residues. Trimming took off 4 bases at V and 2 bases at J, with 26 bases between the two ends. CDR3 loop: CAWTTRGTTRGVNTGELFF. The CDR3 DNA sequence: TGTGCCTGGACCACCCGGGGGACTACAAGGGGGGTCAACACCGGGGAGCTGTTTTTT. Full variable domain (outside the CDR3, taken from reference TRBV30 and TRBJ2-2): SQTIHQWPATLVQPVGSPLSLECTVEGTSNPNLYWYRQAAGRGLQLLFYSVGIGQISSEVPQNLSASRPQDRQFILSSKKLLLSDSGFYLCAWTTRGTTRGVNTGELFFGEGSRLTVL.

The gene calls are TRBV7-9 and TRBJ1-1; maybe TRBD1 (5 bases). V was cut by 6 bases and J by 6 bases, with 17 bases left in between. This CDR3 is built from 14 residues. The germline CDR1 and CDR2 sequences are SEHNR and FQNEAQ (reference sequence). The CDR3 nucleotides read TGTGCCAGCAGGCCAGGGTTTGAAGGCCCTGAAGCTTTCTTT. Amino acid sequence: CASRPGFEGPEAFF.

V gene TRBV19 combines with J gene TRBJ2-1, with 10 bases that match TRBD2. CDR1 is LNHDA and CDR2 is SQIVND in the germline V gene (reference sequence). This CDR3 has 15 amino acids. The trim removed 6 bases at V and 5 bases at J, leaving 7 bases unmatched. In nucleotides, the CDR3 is TGTGCCAGTAGGATCCTCGGACTAGCGGACAATGAGCAGTTCTTC. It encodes CASRILGLADNEQFF.

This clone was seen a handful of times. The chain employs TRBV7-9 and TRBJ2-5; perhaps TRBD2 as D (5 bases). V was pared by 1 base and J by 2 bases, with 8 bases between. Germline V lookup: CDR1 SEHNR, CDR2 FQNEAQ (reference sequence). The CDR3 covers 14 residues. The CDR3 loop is CASSLVATQETQYF. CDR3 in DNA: TGTGCCAGCAGCTTAGTAGCGACGCAAGAGACCCAGTACTTC.

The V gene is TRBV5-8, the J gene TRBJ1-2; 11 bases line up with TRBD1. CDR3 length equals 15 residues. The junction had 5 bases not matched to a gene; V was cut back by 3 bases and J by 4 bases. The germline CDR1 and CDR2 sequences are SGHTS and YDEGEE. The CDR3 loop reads CASSWRTGGSYGYTF. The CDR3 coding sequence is TGTGCCAGCAGCTGGCGGACAGGGGGCAGCTATGGCTACACCTTC.

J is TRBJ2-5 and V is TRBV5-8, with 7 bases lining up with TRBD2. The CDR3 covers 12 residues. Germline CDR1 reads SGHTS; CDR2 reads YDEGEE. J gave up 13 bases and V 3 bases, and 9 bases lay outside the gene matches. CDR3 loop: CASSWSGTKPYF. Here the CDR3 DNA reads TGTGCCAGCAGCTGGTCCGGGACTAAACCGTACTTC.

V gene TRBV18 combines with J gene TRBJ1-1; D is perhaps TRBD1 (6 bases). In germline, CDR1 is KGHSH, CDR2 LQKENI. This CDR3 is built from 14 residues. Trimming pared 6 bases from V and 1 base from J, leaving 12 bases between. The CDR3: CASSRQDQNTEAFF. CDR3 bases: TGTGCCAGCTCTCGACAGGACCAGAACACTGAAGCTTTCTTT.

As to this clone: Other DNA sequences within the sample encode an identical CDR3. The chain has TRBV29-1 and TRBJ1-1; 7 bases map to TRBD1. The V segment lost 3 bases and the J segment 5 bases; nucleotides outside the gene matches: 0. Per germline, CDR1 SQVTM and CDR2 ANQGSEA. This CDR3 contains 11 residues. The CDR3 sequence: CSVDRGTEAFF. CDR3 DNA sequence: TGCAGCGTTGACAGGGGGACTGAAGCTTTCTTT.

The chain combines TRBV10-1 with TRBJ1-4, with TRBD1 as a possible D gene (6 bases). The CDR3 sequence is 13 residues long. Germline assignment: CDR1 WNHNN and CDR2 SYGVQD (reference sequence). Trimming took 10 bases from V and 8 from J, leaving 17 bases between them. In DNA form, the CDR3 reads TGCGCCAACTTAAGGGGGAAGTGCGAAAAACTGTTTTTT. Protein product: CANLRGKCEKLFF.

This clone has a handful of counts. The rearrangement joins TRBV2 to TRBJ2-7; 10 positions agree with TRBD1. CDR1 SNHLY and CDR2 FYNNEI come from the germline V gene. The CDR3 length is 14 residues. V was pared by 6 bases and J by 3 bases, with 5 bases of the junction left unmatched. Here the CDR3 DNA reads TGTGCCAGCAGCCGGGACAGGGGTTTCTACGAGCAGTACTTC. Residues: CASSRDRGFYEQYF.

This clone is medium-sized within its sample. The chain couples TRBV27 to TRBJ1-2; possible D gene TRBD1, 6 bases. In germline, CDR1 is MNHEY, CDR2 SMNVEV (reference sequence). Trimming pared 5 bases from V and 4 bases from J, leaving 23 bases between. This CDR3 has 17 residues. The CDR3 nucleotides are TGTGCCAGCAGTCCCGCCCCCTACAGGGTGGGCGTCTATGGCTACACCTTC. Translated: CASSPAPYRVGVYGYTF.

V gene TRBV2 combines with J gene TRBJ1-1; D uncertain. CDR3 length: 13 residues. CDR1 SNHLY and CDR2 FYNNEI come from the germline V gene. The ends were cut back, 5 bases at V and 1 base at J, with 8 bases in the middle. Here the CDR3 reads CASSLGGNTEAFF. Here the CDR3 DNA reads TGTGCCAGCAGTCTTGGAGGGAACACTGAAGCTTTCTTT.

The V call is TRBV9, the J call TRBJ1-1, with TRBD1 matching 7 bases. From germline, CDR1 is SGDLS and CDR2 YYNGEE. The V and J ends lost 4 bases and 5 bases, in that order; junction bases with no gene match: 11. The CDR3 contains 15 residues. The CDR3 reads CASSRGTEGRTEAFF. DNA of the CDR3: TGTGCCAGCAGCAGAGGGACAGAGGGGAGGACTGAAGCTTTCTTT.

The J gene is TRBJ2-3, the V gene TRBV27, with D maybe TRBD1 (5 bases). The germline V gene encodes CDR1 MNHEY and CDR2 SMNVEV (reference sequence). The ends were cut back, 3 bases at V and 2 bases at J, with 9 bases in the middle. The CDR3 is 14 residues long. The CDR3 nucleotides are TGTGCCAGCAGTTTGGGGCGATCCACAGATACGCAGTATTTT. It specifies CASSLGRSTDTQYF.

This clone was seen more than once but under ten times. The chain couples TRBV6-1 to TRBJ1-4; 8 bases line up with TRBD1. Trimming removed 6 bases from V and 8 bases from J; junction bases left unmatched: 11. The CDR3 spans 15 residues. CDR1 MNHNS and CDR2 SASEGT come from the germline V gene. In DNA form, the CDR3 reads TGTGCCAGCAGAATACGAGGACAGGGTGGAGAAAAACTGTTTTTT. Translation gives CASRIRGQGGEKLFF.